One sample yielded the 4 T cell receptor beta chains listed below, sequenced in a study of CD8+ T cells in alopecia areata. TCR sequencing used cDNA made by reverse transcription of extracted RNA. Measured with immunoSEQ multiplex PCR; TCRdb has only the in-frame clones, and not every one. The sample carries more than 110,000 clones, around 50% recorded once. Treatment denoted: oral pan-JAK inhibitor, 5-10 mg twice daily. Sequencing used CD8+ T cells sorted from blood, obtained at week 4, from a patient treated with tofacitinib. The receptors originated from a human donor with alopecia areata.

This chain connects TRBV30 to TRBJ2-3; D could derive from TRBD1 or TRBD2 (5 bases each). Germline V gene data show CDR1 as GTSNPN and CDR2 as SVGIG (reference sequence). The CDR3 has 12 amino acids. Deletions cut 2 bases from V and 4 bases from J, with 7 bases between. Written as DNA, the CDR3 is TGTGCCTGGAGTCTGGGACCAGATACGCAGTATTTT. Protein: CAWSLGPDTQYF.

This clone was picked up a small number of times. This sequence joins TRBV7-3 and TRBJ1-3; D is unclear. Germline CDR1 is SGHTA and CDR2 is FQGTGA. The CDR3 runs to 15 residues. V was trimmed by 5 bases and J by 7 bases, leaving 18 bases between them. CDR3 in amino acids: CASSHPALNPNTIYF. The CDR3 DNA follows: TGTGCCAGCAGCCATCCGGCCCTCAACCCCAACACCATATATTTT.

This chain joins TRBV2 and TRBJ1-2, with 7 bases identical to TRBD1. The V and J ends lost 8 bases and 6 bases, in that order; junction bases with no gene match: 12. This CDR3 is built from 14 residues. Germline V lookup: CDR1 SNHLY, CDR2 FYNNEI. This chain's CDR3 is CASFGDREEDGYTF. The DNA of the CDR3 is TGTGCCAGCTTCGGCGACAGGGAAGAAGATGGCTACACCTTC.

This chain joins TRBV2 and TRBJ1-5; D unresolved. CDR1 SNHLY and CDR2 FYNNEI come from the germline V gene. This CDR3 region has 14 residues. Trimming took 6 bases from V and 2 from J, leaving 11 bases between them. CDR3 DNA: TGTGCCAGCAGGGGGAGGGTCGGCAATCAGCCCCAGCATTTT. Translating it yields CASRGRVGNQPQHF.